Listed here is a single T cell receptor beta chain. The antigen remains unidentified. V was clipped by 3 bases and J by 1 base, with 9 bases between them. This CDR3 spans 14 amino acids. Germline loops: CDR1 LGHNA, CDR2 YSLEER. This sample is part of a study of OX40 agonist ivuxolimab in advanced cancers. Study-wide context: A mean age of roughly 60 years, range about 20 to 79, was recorded, and more than 80% were male. Three individuals attained partial responses, comprising one hepatocellular carcinoma case and two cutaneous melanoma cases.

Some clones are missing from TCRdb's copy, which holds only in-frame ones; the method was immunoSEQ multiplex PCR. The sample holds approximately 60,000 clones, 84% seen once. Study observations and caveats: Clones of CD4+ and CD8+ blood T cells grew by week 6 at doses of 0.1 to 3.0 mg/kg.

The TCR sequence derives from an adult with an advanced solid tumor such as melanoma, head and neck, liver or kidney cancer. V usage is TRBV4-3 and J usage is TRBJ1-1, with a tentative D call TRBD1 (5 bases). Sequencing used CD4+ or CD8+ T cells sorted from blood, obtained in a trial of the OX40 agonist ivuxolimab. The CDR3 spells CASSQETGNTEAFF. The CDR3 DNA follows: TGCGCCAGCAGCCAGGAAACAGGGAACACTGAAGCTTTCTTT.